The rows below give T cell receptor beta chains drawn from one sample of a study of cytomegalovirus exposure and HLA in healthy donors. Profiling relied on immunoSEQ multiplex PCR, and the TCRdb table lists in-frame clones only, not all of them. Of some 120,000 clones in the sample, 75% were seen once. What was sequenced was PBMCs. These receptors originate from a man between 25 and 39 years old in good health and CMV-seronegative. The CDR3 runs from the conserved cysteine through the conserved F or W. The D gene is left open where the match is weak. Expanded clones get a size class; other rows say once, few or many, or leave the size out.

d_call	v_call	clone_size	j_call	cdr3_nt	cdr3_aa
TRBD1	TRBV27	-	TRBJ1-5	TGTGCCAGCAGTTTGGGGGGGACAGGTCCTAATCAGCCCCAGCATTTT	CASSLGGTGPNQPQHF
-	TRBV2	-	TRBJ2-7	TGTGCCAGCAGTTCGGACACCTCCTACGAGCAGTACTTC	CASSSDTSYEQYF
-	TRBV7-9	-	TRBJ1-1	TGTGCCAGCAGCGGACGGACAGTGAACACTGAAGCTTTCTTT	CASSGRTVNTEAFF
TRBD1	TRBV13	-	TRBJ1-5	TGTGCCAGCAGCTTAGGGACAGGGGTGGATCAGCCCCAGCATTTT	CASSLGTGVDQPQHF
-	TRBV5-6	-	TRBJ2-1	TGTGCCAGCAGCTTACCCGGGGGTACTTACAATGAGCAGTTCTTC	CASSLPGGTYNEQFF
-	TRBV2	-	TRBJ2-3	TGTGCCAGCACGAGACTAGGGGGCACAGATACGCAGTATTTT	CASTRLGGTDTQYF
TRBD1	TRBV5-6	-	TRBJ2-3	TGTGCCAGCAGCACAGACAGGGAAGATACGCAGTATTTT	CASSTDREDTQYF
-	TRBV7-2	-	TRBJ2-3	TGTGCCAGCAGCCCGGCCGGGGGGCCGCAGTATTTT	CASSPAGGPQYF
TRBD1	TRBV5-1	once	TRBJ2-2	TGCGCCGGCAAACCCACAGGGGACACCGGGGAGCTGTTTTTT	CAGKPTGDTGELFF
TRBD2	TRBV19	-	TRBJ2-3	TGTGCCAGTAGTACGGGGGAGGGTACGACAGATACGCAGTATTTT	CASSTGEGTTDTQYF
-	TRBV6-5	few	TRBJ2-5	TGTGCCAGCAGTTACTCGTTCAATTTCCAAGAGACCCAGTACTTC	CASSYSFNFQETQYF
TRBD1	TRBV11-2	-	TRBJ1-1	TGTGCCAGCAGCTCGGGACAGGGGGCTGAAGCTTTCTTT	CASSSGQGAEAFF
TRBD1	TRBV7-6	-	TRBJ2-7	TGTGCCAGCAGCTTTACAGGGGGCTACGAGCAGTACTTC	CASSFTGGYEQYF
-	TRBV19	-	TRBJ2-5	TGTGCCAGTAGTACTGAGAGAGGGAAGACCCAGTACTTC	CASSTERGKTQYF
TRBD1	TRBV16	-	TRBJ1-4	TGTGCCAGCAGCCAATCGACAGGGGGCGCGGGTAATGAAAAACTGTTTTTT	CASSQSTGGAGNEKLFF
TRBD2	TRBV9	-	TRBJ2-1	TGTGCCAGCAGCGCCACTAGCGGAGCTCACAATGAGCAGTTCTTC	CASSATSGAHNEQFF
TRBD2	TRBV7-2	once	TRBJ2-1	TGTGCCAGCAGCTCTAGCGGGCCCAGCTCCTACAATGAGCAGTTCTTC	CASSSSGPSSYNEQFF
TRBD2	TRBV5-1	-	TRBJ2-5	TGCGCCAGCAGCTCATTACAGACTAGCGGAGTCCAAGAGACCCAGTACTTC	CASSSLQTSGVQETQYF
-	TRBV27	-	TRBJ1-1	TGTGCCACCCGGGGGGGGTATGGCACTGAAGCTTTCTTT	CATRGGYGTEAFF
TRBD1	TRBV11-1	-	TRBJ2-5	TGTGCCAGCAGCAAGACAGGGGAAGAGACCCAGTACTTC	CASSKTGEETQYF
-	TRBV13	few	TRBJ2-5	TGTGCCAGCAGCTCGGGACATCAAGAGACCCAGTACTTC	CASSSGHQETQYF
TRBD2	TRBV27	-	TRBJ2-1	TGTGCCAGCAGTTTAATCTCCCGGGAGGGCCCTTCCGAGCAGTTCTTC	CASSLISREGPSEQFF
TRBD1	TRBV30	-	TRBJ1-4	TGTGCCTGGGAGTACAGGGGGAGTGAAAAACTGTTTTTT	CAWEYRGSEKLFF
TRBD2	TRBV5-1	-	TRBJ2-7	TGCGCCAGCAGCTTCGAGTTAGCGGGGTCCTACGAGCAGTACTTC	CASSFELAGSYEQYF
TRBD1	TRBV5-8	few	TRBJ1-1	TGTGCCAGCAGCTTAGACAGGGACCACACTGAAGCTTTCTTT	CASSLDRDHTEAFF
-	TRBV6-1	-	TRBJ2-7	TGTGCCAGCAGTGGCTCCGGGAGACGGAGGTACTACGAGCAGTACTTC	CASSGSGRRRYYEQYF
TRBD2	TRBV29-1	-	TRBJ2-1	TGCAGCGTTGAATGGGCTAGCGGGAGCAATGAGCAGTTCTTC	CSVEWASGSNEQFF
-	TRBV28	few	TRBJ1-6	TGTGCCAGCAGCCGATGGGGGGGTGATTCACCCCTCCACTTT	CASSRWGGDSPLHF
TRBD1	TRBV25-1	-	TRBJ2-3	TGTGCCAGCAGTGGATATCAGGGGACAGAGCAGTATTTT	CASSGYQGTEQYF
-	TRBV18	few	TRBJ1-2	TGTGCCAGCTCACCCGGGGGTGGCTACACCTTC	CASSPGGGYTF
TRBD2	TRBV7-2	-	TRBJ2-2	TGTGCCAGCAGCATTAGCGGGGGGAACACCGGGGAGCTGTTTTTT	CASSISGGNTGELFF
TRBD1	TRBV6-1	-	TRBJ2-1	TGTGCCAGCAGTCCCGGGACAGGTTTTCCCGATGAGCAGTTCTTC	CASSPGTGFPDEQFF
TRBD1	TRBV29-1	-	TRBJ1-2	TGCAGCGTTGTAGGGGGTTCCGGACAGGTCTATGGCTACACCTTC	CSVVGGSGQVYGYTF
TRBD2	TRBV7-8	-	TRBJ2-1	TGTGCCAGCAGACTCAGGGAGGGGTCCTACAATGAGCAGTTCTTC	CASRLREGSYNEQFF
-	TRBV18	-	TRBJ2-1	TGTGCCAGCTCACCACTACTGGGCGATGAGCAGTTCTTC	CASSPLLGDEQFF
-	TRBV6-1	-	TRBJ2-6	TGTGCCAGCAGTGATGCAGGTCATCGATCTGGGGCCAACGTCCTGACTTTC	CASSDAGHRSGANVLTF
TRBD1	TRBV19	-	TRBJ1-5	TGTGCCAGTTGTCTCAGGGACAGAAAAAATCAGCCCCAGCATTTT	CASCLRDRKNQPQHF
TRBD1	TRBV29-1	few	TRBJ2-7	TGCAGCTTGCGAGACGGACAGGGACGGAACTACGAGCAGTACTTC	CSLRDGQGRNYEQYF
-	TRBV27	-	TRBJ2-1	TGTGCCAGCAGCCATTACAATGAGCAGTTCTTC	CASSHYNEQFF
-	TRBV12-5	once	TRBJ1-1	TGTGCTACCGACACTGAAGCTTTCTTT	CATDTEAFF
-	TRBV28	-	TRBJ1-3	TGTGCCAGCAGTTTATACAGCATTGGAAACACCATATATTTT	CASSLYSIGNTIYF
TRBD1	TRBV28	once	TRBJ1-2	TGTGCCAGCAGTTTCGGAGGGACAGGGAAATATGGCTACACCTTC	CASSFGGTGKYGYTF
TRBD1	TRBV4-3	few	TRBJ1-2	TGCGCCAGCAGCCGGGCAACAGGGGCTGGTGGCTACACCTTC	CASSRATGAGGYTF
TRBD2	TRBV6-5	-	TRBJ2-3	TGTGCCAGCAGTCAGCGGGACCGGGGCACAGATACGCAGTATTTT	CASSQRDRGTDTQYF
-	TRBV28	once	TRBJ1-2	TGTGCCAGCAGACGAACTAACGCCCACTATGGCTACACCTTC	CASRRTNAHYGYTF
TRBD2	TRBV19	once	TRBJ2-3	TGTGCCAGTAGTATAGACCCCGGGAGTAGCGGGGGGCACACAGATACGCAGTATTTT	CASSIDPGSSGGHTDTQYF
-	TRBV7-2	-	TRBJ1-5	TGTGCTTCTGGTGCAGGGCTCAATCAGCCCCAGCATTTT	CASGAGLNQPQHF
TRBD2	TRBV5-4	-	TRBJ2-3	TGTGCCAGCAGCCCCAAAGGACTAGCCGGCACAGATACGCAGTATTTT	CASSPKGLAGTDTQYF
-	TRBV11-2	-	TRBJ1-1	TGTGCCAGCAGCCCAGCGGGGGGAGAGAGCACTGAAGCTTTCTTT	CASSPAGGESTEAFF
TRBD2	TRBV7-3	-	TRBJ2-3	TGTGCCAGCAGGTTGGGTCCGGGACTAGTTGGGGATACGCAGTATTTT	CASRLGPGLVGDTQYF
TRBD2	TRBV2	-	TRBJ2-3	TGTGCCAGCAATGCGGGAGTAAGCACAGATACGCAGTATTTT	CASNAGVSTDTQYF
TRBD2	TRBV19	-	TRBJ2-1	TGTGCCAGTACCCCGGAGGGACTAGCGGGAACCTCTCGTAATGAGCAGTTCTTC	CASTPEGLAGTSRNEQFF
TRBD1	TRBV7-9	-	TRBJ1-5	TGTGCCAGCAGCTTAGGACAGGGGGTTACTCTTCAGCCCCAGCATTTT	CASSLGQGVTLQPQHF
-	TRBV6-5	-	TRBJ1-5	TGTGCCAGCAGCCTTAATCAGCCCCAGCATTTT	CASSLNQPQHF
TRBD2	TRBV28	-	TRBJ2-1	TGTGCCAGCAGTTCCTGGGGGAGGGGAGGGTCCTACAATGAGCAGTTCTTC	CASSSWGRGGSYNEQFF
TRBD1	TRBV7-9	-	TRBJ2-5	TGTGCCAGCAGCTTAGGACAGGGGCAAGAGACCCAGTACTTC	CASSLGQGQETQYF